This passage covers 9 T cell receptor beta chains from one sample sequenced in a study of T cell responses to AZD1222 COVID-19 vaccine. Sequencing used immunoSEQ multiplex PCR; TCRdb keeps in-frame clones, though not all of them. The sample contains 150,000 to 200,000 clones, 90% of which appear only once. Material: peripheral blood, obtained on day 0 of AZD1222 vaccination. These receptors all come from an adult in good health.

This sequence joins TRBV5-8 and TRBJ2-1, with 8 bases lining up with TRBD2. Germline CDR1 is SGHTS and CDR2 is YDEGEE. The V gene end was trimmed by 4 bases and the J gene end by 8 bases; junction bases not matched to a gene: 14. The CDR3 is 16 residues long. CDR3 DNA sequence: TGTGCCAGCAGCCCCTGGCGGGGGGCCGGGCGCGATGAGCAGTTCTTC. Protein sequence: CASSPWRGAGRDEQFF.

This sequence joins TRBV12-3 or TRBV12-4 and TRBJ2-1, with D unresolved. The CDR3 totals 13 residues. Trimming left V 5 bases short and J 5 bases short, with 10 bases between. CDR3 loop: CASSPRTDNEQFF. CDR3 nucleotide sequence: TGTGCCAGCAGTCCACGAACGGACAATGAGCAGTTCTTC.

This clone was counted a single time. The V and J genes are TRBV4-3 and TRBJ2-5, with D possibly TRBD2 on 6 matching bases. Trimming left V 0 bases short and J 7 bases short, with 18 bases between. This CDR3 comprises 16 residues. Germline V gene data show CDR1 as LGHNA and CDR2 as YSLEER. CDR3 DNA sequence: TGCGCCAGCAGCCAAGATTCGGTCTCAGGCGGGGTGACCCAGTACTTC. This gives the protein CASSQDSVSGGVTQYF.

J is TRBJ2-3 and V is TRBV15; D possibly corresponds to TRBD1 (6 bases). Germline V lookup: CDR1 LNHNV, CDR2 YYDKDF (reference sequence). This CDR3 is built from 17 residues. Trimming left V 0 bases short and J 7 bases short, with 20 bases between. The CDR3 DNA is TGTGCCACCAGCAGAGATCTGTCTAGACTGAGGGGGAATACGCAGTATTTT. It encodes CATSRDLSRLRGNTQYF.

This rearrangement joins TRBV11-2 to TRBJ2-4, with TRBD2 matching 8 bases. J gave up 0 bases and V 5 bases, and 3 bases lay outside the gene matches. CDR1 SGHAT and CDR2 FQNNGV come from the germline V gene. There are 15 residues in the CDR3. CDR3 DNA sequence: TGTGCCAGCAGCGTAGCGGGACTAGCCAAAAACATTCAGTACTTC. This translates into CASSVAGLAKNIQYF.

The chain recombines TRBV7-3 with TRBJ2-2; 8 nucleotides agree with TRBD1. The CDR3 is 15 amino acids. Germline V CDR1 and CDR2: SGHTA, FQGTGA. Trimming took 8 bases from V and 1 from J; bases not matched to a gene: 6. This CDR3 reads CASRRDRRNTGELFF. The CDR3 nucleotides are TGTGCCAGCCGACGGGACAGGAGGAACACCGGGGAGCTGTTTTTT.

The rearrangement joins TRBV2 to TRBJ1-5; D gene uncertain. With 7 bases removed from V and 4 bases from J, the gap between germline ends came to 11 bases. CDR1 is SNHLY and CDR2 is FYNNEI in the germline V gene. The CDR3 extends over 13 amino acids. DNA for the CDR3: TGTGCCAGCATGCAGGACCTGAATCAGCCCCAGCATTTT. Translating it yields CASMQDLNQPQHF.

The chain is built from TRBV30 and TRBJ1-6; 9 nucleotides agree with TRBD1. The CDR3 contains 17 residues. Germline assignment: CDR1 GTSNPN and CDR2 SVGIG (reference sequence). With V trimmed by 0 bases and J by 0 bases, 3 bases remained unmatched. This chain's CDR3 is CAWSVQGAGSYNSPLHF. DNA for the CDR3: TGTGCCTGGAGTGTACAGGGGGCCGGCTCCTATAATTCACCCCTCCACTTT.

The rearrangement uses TRBV7-2 and TRBJ2-4; D might be TRBD1 (6 bases). This CDR3 is built from 14 residues. The ends were cut back, 1 base at V and 8 bases at J, with 12 bases in the middle. Germline CDR1 SGHTA, CDR2 FQGNSA. CDR3 sequence: CASSLGQPGDIQYF. CDR3 coding DNA: TGTGCCAGCAGCTTAGGACAGCCAGGGGACATTCAGTACTTC.